The 4 T cell receptor beta chains reported below all come from one sample, sequenced in a study of T cells in Graves' hyperthyroidism and ophthalmopathy. There were TCR beta CDR3 regions amplified from RNA transcripts. The TCR CDR3 first-round RT-PCR relied on the HTBI primer set. One entry per CDR3 protein results from TCRdb running MiXCR on the multiplex PCR reads. The sample gives hundreds of thousands of distinct CDR3 sequences, 13% to 15% of which show up once; about an eighth is in the top ten. Sequenced: blood. These receptors came from a woman aged 45-65 years with Graves' ophthalmopathy.

This clonotype was seen repeatedly, ten times or more. CDR3 region: CAISETDRAYEQYF. The CDR3 DNA follows: TGTGCCATCAGTGAGACCGACAGAGCCTACGAGCAGTACTTC. The chain links TRBV10-3 to TRBJ2-7, with a tentative D call TRBD1 (5 bases). V shed 2 bases and J shed 2 bases, with 10 bases lying between them. The CDR3 has 14 residues. Germline V gene sequence: CDR1 ENHRY, CDR2 SYGVKD.

This clonotype was found many times. This chain joins TRBV6-1 and TRBJ1-5, with a weak D call TRBD1 (6 bases). V lost 6 bases to trimming and J lost 3 bases, with 12 bases between them. This CDR3 has 14 amino acids. Germline CDR1 is MNHNS and CDR2 is SASEGT. CDR3: CASRGTGPNQPQHF. CDR3 nucleotides: TGTGCCAGCAGGGGAACAGGGCCCAATCAGCCCCAGCATTTT.

Ten or more counts support this clonotype. The chain carries TRBV27 and TRBJ2-7, with D possibly TRBD2 on 6 matching bases. Germline assignment: CDR1 MNHEY and CDR2 SMNVEV (reference sequence). CDR3 length: 15 amino acids. V dropped 6 bases and J dropped 0 bases, with 15 bases sitting between them. The CDR3 bases are TGTGCCAGCAGGCCCAGTCCCGGGAGCTCCTACGAGCAGTACTTC. Amino acid sequence: CASRPSPGSSYEQYF.

This clonotype was observed a few times. The chain employs TRBV18 and TRBJ1-2; 11 nucleotides line up with TRBD1. The length of the CDR3 is 18 residues. CDR1 is KGHSH, CDR2 LQKENI, per germline. V lost 2 bases, J lost 0 bases, and 8 bases stayed unmatched. CDR3 sequence: CASSPAGTGGRTNYGYTF. CDR3 nucleotide sequence: TGTGCCAGCTCACCAGCGGGGACAGGGGGGAGAACTAACTATGGCTACACCTTC.